What follows is one TCR beta chain and its context. The clone's antigen remains unknown. Qualities for individual bases were not recorded, and no much larger clone is one base off. CD8 naive samples were obtained by positive selection for CCR7 among CD45RO-negative cells, yielding a CD45RA+CCR7+ population from which TemRA cells were excluded. The donors were healthy, HIV-negative adults who had no recently reported acute infections or vaccinations. Every donor was a Caucasian adult living in Nashville, Tennessee, USA. Blood was collected by leukapheresis, and PBMCs were isolated by Ficoll-Histopaque density gradient centrifugation and then cryopreserved in liquid nitrogen vapor phase. Analytical flow cytometry was used to check the purity and quantity of each magnetically sorted T cell population. From each sorted fraction, genomic DNA was isolated and quantified by UV absorbance on a Nanodrop 2000c.

This sample stems from a study of shared clonotypes between healthy human individuals (dated by TCRdb to the early 2020s). Some background on the complete study: The cohort included a few men and a couple of women between 18 and 49 years of age. For each donor, CD4 naive and CD4 memory were each run on three plates, CD8 naive on two plates, and CD8 memory on one plate. To estimate repertoire size and how much clonotype sharing occurs between individuals, the study deeply sequenced the blood TCR repertoires of roughly 5 healthy adults. To increase sequencing depth and limit assay-specific biases, different laboratories used diverse techniques to prepare libraries and sequence TCR repertoires. Leukapheresis yielded between about 0.94 and 8.9 billion PBMCs per donor. Points the paper makes about the study in general: Even with the large sequencing depth, rarefaction of the sorted-subset datasets indicated that sequencing was incomplete. Higher generation probabilities were observed for clonotypes shared by all four sorted-subset donors than for non-shared clonotypes. Roughly 5% of naive CD4, 3% to 4% of naive CD8, 2% to 2.5% of memory CD4, and over 0.35% of memory CD8 clonotypes were shared across a few donors. Naive subsets generally had larger estimated clonotype richness than memory subsets did. Based on pairwise subsampling, the degree of clonotype sharing among donors was expected to be affected by sequencing depth. Because the study included only a small number of donors, the genetic and exposure-history diversity represented was limited. Sampling was restricted to blood, and TCR repertoires in tissue are likely to differ from TCR repertoires in blood.

Trimming removed 2 bases from V and 5 bases from J, leaving 13 bases between the germline ends. The CDR3 numbers 15 residues from cysteine through phenylalanine. Just the 45-base CDR3 DNA is kept, in frame starting at base 1. From the germline V gene (reference sequence), CDR1 is LNHDA and CDR2 is SQIVND. Using the deep immunoSEQ assay, TCR CDR3 regions were amplified from genomic DNA by multiplex PCR. For each cell subset, the extracted genomic DNA was distributed evenly across all wells of several immunoSEQ 96-well plates, and each plate served as one replicate. For sorted subsets, each replicate PCR was loaded with about 0.2 ug genomic DNA, equivalent to some 27,000 T cell genomes. The purified libraries were quantified using a Qubit 3.0 fluorometer, sized with a Bioanalyzer 2100, and then quantified again using the KAPA Library Quantification kit. Every immunoSEQ 96-well plate was sequenced on a separate single-read 150-cycle Illumina NextSeq 550 flow cell. In the original analysis: The immunoSEQ output contained only junctional sequences without quality scores, so filtering could not match that applied to full-length reads. Sequences were annotated with PyIR, a Python wrapper for IgBLAST v1.9, using IMGT germline references to assign V/J genes and CDR3. Reads were removed for weak V/J assignments (E-value above 1e-6), missing CDR3, stop codons, out-of-frame junctions, or ambiguous translated residues. A V3J clonotype was defined by an identical inferred V gene, J gene, and CDR3 amino acid sequence. To compute the percentage overlap between repertoires, the number of shared unique clonotypes was divided by the size of the smaller repertoire. Three approaches were used to assess repertoire richness: RTK rarefaction, the Chao1 estimator, and Recon v2.1 estimates of unobserved clonotypes. OLGA was used to compute generation probabilities for all TCRbeta clonotypes that the gDNA method yielded from a handful of donors. TCRdb limited this immuneACCESS table to in-frame rearrangements with V and J called. A share of clones is missing; checked studies link under half to unresolved V genes, and the rest is unexplained. That table is the source of V, J and clone size, and D and trimming were worked out from the DNA. The sample has 550,000 to 650,000 clones on record, 95% to 97% of them singletons. The ten largest clones add up to about 0.11% of the sample.

The rearranged chain carries TRBV19 and TRBJ2-1, and possibly TRBD1, on 6 matching bases. Sample: naive CD8+ T cells sorted from blood. This specimen's cell subset or site label, interpreted: CD45RA+CCR7+. This receptor was taken from a woman in her 30s in good health. The DNA sequence follows: TGTGCCAGTAGTATACCGCAGGACAGACACAATGAGCAGTTCTTC. It encodes CASSIPQDRHNEQFF.